Listed below are T cell receptor beta chains from one sample, sequenced in a study of CD8 T cells in Susac syndrome. Each CDR3 protein gets one entry after TCRdb re-called the immunoSEQ multiplex PCR reads with MiXCR. The sample lists 150,000 to 200,000 distinct CDR3 sequences, roughly 91% occurring once. The sequenced sample was CD4+ T cells from PBMCs. The receptors derive from a human donor with Susac syndrome. The CDR3 runs from the conserved cysteine through the conserved F or W. The order of the fields is clone size, D gene, V gene, J gene, CDR3 protein, CDR3 DNA. A D gene is named only where the DNA matches it firmly. Clone size is not always given. Where it is, it says once, few, many or a class for expanded clones.

clone size: -
D gene: -
V gene: TRBV27
J gene: TRBJ1-5
CDR3 protein: CASSPNTPGFYSNQPQHF
CDR3 DNA: TGTGCCAGCAGTCCCAATACACCGGGATTTTATAGCAATCAGCCCCAGCATTTT

clone size: -
D gene: -
V gene: TRBV21-1
J gene: TRBJ2-3
CDR3 protein: CASSKAEGDLIVDTQYF
CDR3 DNA: TGTGCCAGCAGCAAAGCGGAGGGTGACCTAATTGTAGATACGCAGTATTTT

clone size: -
D gene: TRBD2
V gene: TRBV11-2
J gene: TRBJ2-4
CDR3 protein: CASSLDPLAVRYF
CDR3 DNA: TGTGCCAGCAGCTTAGATCCCCTAGCGGTTCGGTACTTC

clone size: once
D gene: TRBD1
V gene: TRBV6-5
J gene: TRBJ1-3
CDR3 protein: CASSYDRAGNTIYF
CDR3 DNA: TGTGCCAGCAGTTACGACAGGGCTGGAAACACCATATATTTT

clone size: -
D gene: TRBD2
V gene: TRBV11-1
J gene: TRBJ2-5
CDR3 protein: CASSFPGLAGGETQYF
CDR3 DNA: TGTGCCAGCAGCTTCCCGGGACTAGCGGGAGGGGAGACCCAGTACTTC

clone size: -
D gene: -
V gene: TRBV3-1
J gene: TRBJ2-3
CDR3 protein: CASSHRPTSTDTQYF
CDR3 DNA: TGTGCCAGCAGCCACCGTCCAACTAGCACAGATACGCAGTATTTT

clone size: -
D gene: -
V gene: TRBV5-1
J gene: TRBJ2-1
CDR3 protein: CASSGPVGTKYNEQFF
CDR3 DNA: TGCGCCAGCAGCGGGCCCGTCGGGACGAAGTACAATGAGCAGTTCTTC

clone size: -
D gene: TRBD2
V gene: TRBV12-3/TRBV12-4
J gene: TRBJ2-3
CDR3 protein: CASSPRAGAGTDTQYF
CDR3 DNA: TGTGCCAGCAGCCCACGAGCGGGAGCAGGAACAGATACGCAGTATTTT

clone size: -
D gene: -
V gene: TRBV5-1
J gene: TRBJ2-7
CDR3 protein: CASTKYEGPGEQYF
CDR3 DNA: TGCGCCAGCACTAAATATGAGGGGCCCGGCGAGCAGTACTTC

clone size: -
D gene: -
V gene: TRBV20-1
J gene: TRBJ2-6
CDR3 protein: CSARDPQAYSGANVLTF
CDR3 DNA: TGCAGTGCTAGAGATCCGCAGGCATACTCTGGGGCCAACGTCCTGACTTTC

clone size: -
D gene: -
V gene: TRBV5-1
J gene: TRBJ2-3
CDR3 protein: CASSLGRVGTDTQYF
CDR3 DNA: TGCGCCAGCAGCTTGGGCAGGGTAGGGACAGATACGCAGTATTTT

clone size: -
D gene: TRBD2
V gene: TRBV4-1
J gene: TRBJ2-5
CDR3 protein: CASSQDPRAGGPIETQYF
CDR3 DNA: TGCGCCAGCAGCCAAGATCCCAGGGCGGGAGGGCCGATTGAGACCCAGTACTTC

clone size: few
D gene: -
V gene: TRBV29-1
J gene: TRBJ2-7
CDR3 protein: CSVSEATMGYEQYF
CDR3 DNA: TGCAGCGTTAGTGAGGCTACCATGGGCTACGAGCAGTACTTC

clone size: -
D gene: -
V gene: TRBV6-6
J gene: TRBJ2-5
CDR3 protein: CASSYSIDYQETQYF
CDR3 DNA: TGTGCCAGCAGTTACTCGATTGACTACCAAGAGACCCAGTACTTC

clone size: -
D gene: -
V gene: TRBV4-2
J gene: TRBJ2-1
CDR3 protein: CASSQAGGQSSYNEQFF
CDR3 DNA: TGTGCCAGCAGCCAAGCTGGAGGCCAAAGCTCCTACAATGAGCAGTTCTTC

clone size: -
D gene: -
V gene: TRBV6-1
J gene: TRBJ2-1
CDR3 protein: CASWTDQGIYEQFF
CDR3 DNA: TGTGCCAGTTGGACGGACCAGGGCATATATGAGCAGTTCTTC

clone size: -
D gene: TRBD2
V gene: TRBV3-1
J gene: TRBJ2-7
CDR3 protein: CASSRTGTRYSGGPYEQYF
CDR3 DNA: TGTGCCAGCAGCCGCACCGGGACACGTTATAGCGGGGGGCCCTACGAGCAGTACTTC

clone size: -
D gene: -
V gene: TRBV3-1
J gene: TRBJ2-6
CDR3 protein: CASSQDYSGANVLTF
CDR3 DNA: TGTGCCAGCAGCCAAGATTATTCTGGGGCCAACGTCCTGACTTTC

clone size: -
D gene: -
V gene: TRBV7-3
J gene: TRBJ2-6
CDR3 protein: CASSYDSSGANVLTF
CDR3 DNA: TGTGCCAGCAGCTACGACAGCTCTGGGGCCAACGTCCTGACTTTC

clone size: -
D gene: TRBD2
V gene: TRBV4-1
J gene: TRBJ2-1
CDR3 protein: CASSQERLAGGSNEQFF
CDR3 DNA: TGCGCCAGCAGCCAAGAAAGGCTAGCGGGAGGATCCAATGAGCAGTTCTTC

clone size: once
D gene: -
V gene: TRBV12-3/TRBV12-4
J gene: TRBJ1-2
CDR3 protein: CASSLRRPSGGYGYTF
CDR3 DNA: TGTGCCAGCAGTTTGAGAAGGCCCTCCGGGGGCTATGGCTACACCTTC

clone size: -
D gene: -
V gene: TRBV18
J gene: TRBJ2-7
CDR3 protein: CASSPVKVPYEQYF
CDR3 DNA: TGTGCCAGCTCACCAGTCAAGGTCCCCTACGAGCAGTACTTC

clone size: few
D gene: TRBD1
V gene: TRBV3-1
J gene: TRBJ2-5
CDR3 protein: CASSQRGQGALWETQYF
CDR3 DNA: TGTGCCAGCAGCCAACGCGGACAGGGGGCTCTCTGGGAGACCCAGTACTTC

clone size: -
D gene: -
V gene: TRBV20-1
J gene: TRBJ2-7
CDR3 protein: CSASGLEGALVDRSYEQYF
CDR3 DNA: TGCAGTGCTAGCGGTTTGGAGGGAGCTTTGGTAGACCGTTCCTACGAGCAGTACTTC

clone size: -
D gene: -
V gene: TRBV30
J gene: TRBJ2-5
CDR3 protein: CAWSGSSLGETQYF
CDR3 DNA: TGTGCCTGGAGTGGTTCTAGCTTAGGGGAGACCCAGTACTTC

clone size: -
D gene: TRBD2
V gene: TRBV29-1
J gene: TRBJ2-5
CDR3 protein: CSGFGVAGGQETQYF
CDR3 DNA: TGCAGCGGATTTGGGGTAGCGGGAGGGCAAGAGACCCAGTACTTC

clone size: -
D gene: -
V gene: TRBV6-5
J gene: TRBJ1-1
CDR3 protein: CASSYNQGRMNTEAFF
CDR3 DNA: TGTGCCAGCAGTTACAACCAGGGACGGATGAACACTGAAGCTTTCTTT

clone size: -
D gene: -
V gene: TRBV7-9
J gene: TRBJ2-7
CDR3 protein: CASSLVGREQYF
CDR3 DNA: TGTGCCAGCAGCTTAGTAGGTAGGGAGCAGTACTTC

clone size: -
D gene: -
V gene: TRBV20-1
J gene: TRBJ2-1
CDR3 protein: CSARATGVVYNEQFF
CDR3 DNA: TGCAGTGCTAGAGCAACGGGAGTGGTATACAATGAGCAGTTCTTC

clone size: -
D gene: -
V gene: TRBV6-1
J gene: TRBJ2-7
CDR3 protein: CASSERWPSYEQYF
CDR3 DNA: TGTGCCAGCAGTGAACGTTGGCCGTCCTACGAGCAGTACTTC

clone size: -
D gene: -
V gene: TRBV7-9
J gene: TRBJ1-4
CDR3 protein: CASSPQTTNEKLFF
CDR3 DNA: TGTGCCAGCAGCCCCCAAACTACTAATGAAAAACTGTTTTTT